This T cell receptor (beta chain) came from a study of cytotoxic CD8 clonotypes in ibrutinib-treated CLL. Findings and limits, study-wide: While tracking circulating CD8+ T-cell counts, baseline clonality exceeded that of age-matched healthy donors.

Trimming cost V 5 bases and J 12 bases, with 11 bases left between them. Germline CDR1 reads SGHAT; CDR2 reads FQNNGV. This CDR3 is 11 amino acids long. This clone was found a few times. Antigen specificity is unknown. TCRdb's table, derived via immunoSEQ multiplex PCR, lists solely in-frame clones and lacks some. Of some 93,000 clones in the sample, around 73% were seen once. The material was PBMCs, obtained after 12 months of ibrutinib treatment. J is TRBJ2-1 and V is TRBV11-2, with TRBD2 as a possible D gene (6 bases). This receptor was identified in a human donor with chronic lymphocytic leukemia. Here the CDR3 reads CASSIRDLQFF. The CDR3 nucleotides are TGTGCCAGCAGCATCCGGGACTTGCAGTTCTTC. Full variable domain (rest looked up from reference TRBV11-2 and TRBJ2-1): EAGVAQSPRYKIIEKRQSVAFWCNPISGHATLYWYQQILGQGPKLLIQFQNNGVVDDSQLPKDRFSAERLKGVDSTLKIQPAKLEDSAVYLCASSIRDLQFFGPGTRLTVL.